Described below is a single T cell receptor (beta chain) sequence and its context. This clonotype was recorded a few times. Its cognate antigen has yet to be identified. No base quality information exists; no much larger clone differs at one position. Multiplex touch-down PCR with a mixed TRB-A/B primer pool was used to amplify rearranged TRB sequences covering the V, D and J segments. Two consecutive PCR reactions with Phusion HS II polymerase added Illumina adapters and sample indices to the amplicons. Amplicons were gel-purified with the NucleoSpin Gel and PCR Clean-up kit, then checked with Qubit and an Agilent 2100 Bioanalyzer. The libraries were sequenced on an Illumina MiSeq with 600-cycle, single-indexed, paired-end runs. As for the authors' bioinformatics: MiXCR versions 2.12 and 3.0.5 were used to process TRB sequences. Each unique CDR3 nucleotide sequence counted as one clone, and only productive sequences with at least two reads were retained. Repertoire metrics included Shannon diversity, evenness, clonality (one minus evenness), and alpha-parameterized diversity profiles from alpha 0 to 5. The IGoR algorithm was used to calculate generation probabilities for clones in the paired samples taken before and after chemotherapy. The public reads were reprocessed in TCRdb via fastp at Q25 and MiXCR, keeping in-frame beta chains. Each entry merges the rows of one CDR3 protein and shows their most common DNA and genes. The V and J calls here are based on TCRdb, not the publication. The sample records about 13,000 distinct CDR3 sequences, 20% to 30% of which are singletons. The top ten constitute about 3% of the sample.

The data stem from a study of T cell repertoires in aging, cancer and after chemotherapy (dated by TCRdb to between 2018 and 2021). In terms of the full investigation: Six donor age groups were covered, ranging from 30 or younger up to 70 or older, and each group contained at least three individuals. TCR repertoires from healthy donor controls were recorded over periods of several months to years and showed clear clonal overlap between repeated samplings. The complete dataset included some 9 million TCR reads. The study profiled peripheral blood TCR beta repertoires from healthy donors and cancer patients to examine immunoaging and T cell reconstitution after chemotherapy. Alongside approximately 95 healthy donors serving as a reference group, the cohort included 218 cancer patients, of whom more than 90 had hematological cancers and 120 to 130 had solid cancers.

The study at large found these results: Compared with age-matched healthy donors, untreated patients with hematological or solid cancers had significantly lower TCR diversity and higher clonality in blood. In healthy donors, the decline in TCR diversity with age was mainly due to loss of richness, whereas in cancer patients loss of evenness also played a role. According to the authors, the repertoire data do not permit conclusions about immunological memory after chemotherapy. In both cancer cohorts, the median generation probability rose over the chemotherapy interval, which suggests that the repertoire was reconstituted through rebound thymic output.

Genomic DNA extracted from peripheral blood, rather than sorted cells or RNA, was used as the source for amplification of TCR beta rearrangements. The cysteine opens and the phenylalanine closes a CDR3 of 15 amino acids. Only the CDR3 part of the read is kept: 45 bases, read in frame from the first base. Trimming removed 2 bases from V and 0 bases from J, leaving 10 bases between the germline ends. According to the germline V gene, CDR1 reads KGHSH and CDR2 reads LQKENI. The sequence is built from TRBV18 and TRBJ1-2; the D gene lacks a confident call. Sequencing was carried out using blood. This clonotype originated in a human donor in good health. The CDR3 reads CASSPNSGSNYGYTF. The nucleotides are TGTGCCAGCTCACCAAATTCAGGTTCTAACTATGGCTACACCTTC.